The entry below describes one TCR beta chain. This clone was detected only once. Its antigen remains unidentified. Base-call qualities are not available, and no considerably larger clone is one nucleotide away. The intended sense of this specimen's time point label: baseline before first vaccination. Vaccinee samples came from UK trials COV001 and COV002, including a single-blind randomized controlled phase 2/3 trial of AZD1222 (ChAdOx1 nCoV-19) in healthy adults. Trial participant PBMC samples were collected at day 0 and day 28 after the second dose for TCRbeta chain sequencing. The CDR3 regions of human TCRbeta chains were subjected to immunosequencing. Per the authors' processing: Repertoire TCRs were checked for matches against a reference library of SARS-CoV-2-specific TCRs that had been generated using the MIRA antigen-specificity platform. Breadth was defined as the fraction of unique TCRs that were SARS-CoV-2-associated, and depth was defined as the fraction of total T cells that were SARS-CoV-2-associated. Using the MIRA data, each spike-specific TCR was assigned both to the spike region to which the TCR was reactive and to a CD4 or CD8 class. Log10-transformed breadth and depth values were compared by one-way ANOVA with Sidak's multiple comparisons tests. TCRdb re-hosts the immuneACCESS table, in-frame sequences only. Its copies lack some clones; in the studies checked, an unresolved V gene accounts for under half of them, and the cause for the rest is not known. V and J calls and clone size come straight from that table; D and trimming were deduced from the DNA. This sample is represented by about 140,000 clones; 85% to 95% of them were singletons. Jointly, the top ten make up approximately 1.4% of the sample.

The data stem from a study of T cell responses to AZD1222 COVID-19 vaccine (dated by TCRdb to about 2021). As for the study more broadly: AZD1222 recipients whose second dose came at about 4 weeks and those whose second dose came at about 12 weeks were combined into one group, since spike-specific TCR depth and breadth did not differ between the two schedules. A total of 230 to 250 trial participants underwent TCR sequencing, of whom about 200 received two doses of AZD1222 and around 26 received two doses of the MenACWY control vaccine. Enrollment into the trials was organized by age into subgroups of 18-55, 56-69 and 70-plus years, and those subgroups contained roughly 140, 27 and 60 TCR-sequenced participants, respectively.

Summary of the overall study and its limitations: Conclusions about previously exposed vaccinees are limited, since just six AZD1222 recipients were seropositive for SARS-CoV-2 at baseline. The vaccine-associated CD4 TCRs covered the entire spike protein, and the dominant responses fell in regions 160-218 and 743-854. Epitopes outside the regions mutated in the B.1.351 and B.1.1.7 variants were reportedly recognized by nearly half of the unique spike-specific TCRs. The 56-69-year group was small, and its depth increase did not reach significance, likely because of low power. After two AZD1222 doses, spike-specific TCR breadth and depth were significantly higher than at day 0 and than in MenACWY recipients. Participants were mostly white British, with more females than males. The authors suggested clonal diversity may have been underestimated. Because no day 14 peak-response samples were available, the repertoires could be characterized only after the peak T cell response.

V lost 0 bases and J lost 5 bases; the stretch between them is 5 bases long. Reading the germline V gene (reference sequence) gives CDR1 LNHDA and CDR2 SQIVND. The CDR3 has 12 amino acids, counting the end cysteine and phenylalanine. Only the CDR3 portion is preserved as DNA: 36 bases, with reading frame beginning at the first base. This material consisted of peripheral blood, taken on day 0 of AZD1222 vaccination. The sequence is built from TRBV19 and TRBJ2-7, with the D gene call left open. The source of this sequence is an adult in good health. The CDR3 loop reads CASSIEGNEQYF. Here is the DNA: TGTGCCAGTAGTATAGAAGGGAACGAGCAGTACTTC.